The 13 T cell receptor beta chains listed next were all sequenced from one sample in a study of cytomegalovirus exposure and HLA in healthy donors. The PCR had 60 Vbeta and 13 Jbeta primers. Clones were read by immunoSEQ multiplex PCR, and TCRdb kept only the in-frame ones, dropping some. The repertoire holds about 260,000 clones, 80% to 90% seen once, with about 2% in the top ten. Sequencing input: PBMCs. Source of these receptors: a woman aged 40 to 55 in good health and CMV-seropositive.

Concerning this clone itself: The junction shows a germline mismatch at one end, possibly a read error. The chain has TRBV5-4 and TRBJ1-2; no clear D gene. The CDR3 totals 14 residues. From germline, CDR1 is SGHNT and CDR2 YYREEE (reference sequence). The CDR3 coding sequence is TGTGCCAGCACCTTGGGAAGCCGGGGATATGGCTACACCTTC. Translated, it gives CASTLGSRGYGYTF.

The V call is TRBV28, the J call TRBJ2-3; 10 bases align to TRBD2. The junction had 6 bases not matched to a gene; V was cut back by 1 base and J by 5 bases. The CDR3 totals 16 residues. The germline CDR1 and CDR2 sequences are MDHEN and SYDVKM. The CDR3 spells CASSLLLAGERDTQYF. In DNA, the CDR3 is TGTGCCAGCAGTTTATTGCTAGCGGGAGAGAGAGATACGCAGTATTTT.

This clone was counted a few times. CDR3 residues: CASSRRTGVMETQYF. The CDR3 nucleotides read TGTGCCAGTAGTAGAAGGACAGGGGTAATGGAGACCCAGTACTTC. The rearrangement links TRBV19 to TRBJ2-5; 9 bases align to TRBD1. The trim removed 4 bases at V and 5 bases at J, leaving 8 bases unmatched. The CDR3 has 15 amino acids. CDR1 and CDR2 (germline): LNHDA, SQIVND (reference sequence).

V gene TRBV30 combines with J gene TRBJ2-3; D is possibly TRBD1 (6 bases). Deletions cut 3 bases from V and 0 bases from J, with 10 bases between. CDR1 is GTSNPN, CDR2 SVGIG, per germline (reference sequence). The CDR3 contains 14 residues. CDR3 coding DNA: TGTGCCTGGAGCTTCCAGGGGAGCACAGATACGCAGTATTTT. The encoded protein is CAWSFQGSTDTQYF.

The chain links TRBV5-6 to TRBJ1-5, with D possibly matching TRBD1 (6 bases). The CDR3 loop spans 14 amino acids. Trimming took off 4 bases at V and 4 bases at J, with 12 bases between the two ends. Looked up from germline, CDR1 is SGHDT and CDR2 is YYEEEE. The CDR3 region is CASSNFRGNQPQHF. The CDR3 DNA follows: TGTGCCAGCAGCAACTTTAGGGGGAATCAGCCCCAGCATTTT.

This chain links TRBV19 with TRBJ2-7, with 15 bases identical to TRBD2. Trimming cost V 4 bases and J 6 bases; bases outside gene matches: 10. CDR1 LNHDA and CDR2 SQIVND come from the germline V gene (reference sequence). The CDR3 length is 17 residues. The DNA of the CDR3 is TGTGCCAGTAGTAATCGGGGACTAGCGGGAGGTAGGAGCGAGCAGTACTTC. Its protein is CASSNRGLAGGRSEQYF. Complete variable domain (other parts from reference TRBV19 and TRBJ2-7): DGGITQSPKYLFRKEGQNVTLSCEQNLNHDAMYWYRQDPGQGLRLIYYSQIVNDFQKGDIAEGYSVSREKKESFPLTVTSAQKNPTAFYLCASSNRGLAGGRSEQYFGPGTRLTVT.

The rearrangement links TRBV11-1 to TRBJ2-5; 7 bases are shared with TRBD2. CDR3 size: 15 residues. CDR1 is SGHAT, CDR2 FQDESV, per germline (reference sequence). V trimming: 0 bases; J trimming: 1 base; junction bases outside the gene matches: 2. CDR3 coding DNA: TGTGCCAGCAGCTTAGCCACTAGCGCCCAAGAGACCCAGTACTTC. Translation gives CASSLATSAQETQYF.

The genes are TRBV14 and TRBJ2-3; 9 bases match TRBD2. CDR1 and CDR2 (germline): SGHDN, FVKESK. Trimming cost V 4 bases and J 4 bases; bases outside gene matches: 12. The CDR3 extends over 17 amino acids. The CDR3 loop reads CASSPIWGGRAPDTQYF. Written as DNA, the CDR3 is TGTGCCAGCAGCCCGATTTGGGGCGGGAGGGCCCCAGATACGCAGTATTTT.

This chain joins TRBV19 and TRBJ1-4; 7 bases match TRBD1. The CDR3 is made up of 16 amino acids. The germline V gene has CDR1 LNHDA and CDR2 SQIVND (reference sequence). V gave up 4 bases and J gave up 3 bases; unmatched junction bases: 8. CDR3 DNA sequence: TGTGCCAGTAGTACCGGACAGGTTTTTTCTAATGAAAAACTGTTTTTT. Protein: CASSTGQVFSNEKLFF.

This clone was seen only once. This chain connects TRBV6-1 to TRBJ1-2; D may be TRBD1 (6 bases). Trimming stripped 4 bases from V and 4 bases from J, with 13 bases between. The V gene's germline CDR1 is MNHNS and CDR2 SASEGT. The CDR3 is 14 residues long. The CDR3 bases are TGTGCCAGCAGTGCAGGGACATTGGGCTATGGCTACACCTTC. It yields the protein CASSAGTLGYGYTF.

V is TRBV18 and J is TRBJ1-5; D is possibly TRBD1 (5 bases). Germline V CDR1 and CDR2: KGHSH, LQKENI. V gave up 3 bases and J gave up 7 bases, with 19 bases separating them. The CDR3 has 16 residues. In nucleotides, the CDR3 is TGTGCCAGCTCACCGAACACTCAGGGTTCAGGGCAGCCCCAGCATTTT. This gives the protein CASSPNTQGSGQPQHF.

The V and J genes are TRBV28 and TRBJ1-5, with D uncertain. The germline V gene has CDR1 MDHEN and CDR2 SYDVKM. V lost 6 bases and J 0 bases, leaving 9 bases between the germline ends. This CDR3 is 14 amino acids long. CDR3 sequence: CASSPRSSNQPQHF. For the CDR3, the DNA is TGTGCCAGCAGCCCCCGCAGTAGCAATCAGCCCCAGCATTTT.

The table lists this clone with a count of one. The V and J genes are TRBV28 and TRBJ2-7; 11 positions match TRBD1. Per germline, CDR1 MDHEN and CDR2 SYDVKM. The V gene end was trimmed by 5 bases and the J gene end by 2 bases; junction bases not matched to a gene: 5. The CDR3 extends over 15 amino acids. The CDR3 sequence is CASSKLGQGAYEQYF. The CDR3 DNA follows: TGTGCCAGCAGTAAGTTGGGACAGGGGGCCTACGAGCAGTACTTC.